A selection of T cell receptor beta chains follows, all from one sample in a study of response to subunit inactivated influenza vaccine. Using its own MiXCR run on the RT-PCR reads, TCRdb lists one record per CDR3 protein. The sample carries around 760,000 distinct CDR3 sequences, more than 11% recorded once. The specimen comprised PBMCs from blood, sampled 14 days before vaccination. These receptors were obtained from a man aged 50 to 60 who received an inactivated influenza vaccine. The CDR3 runs from the conserved cysteine through the conserved F or W. Each record gives: D gene, J gene, V gene, clone size, CDR3 DNA, CDR3 protein. A D gene is named only where the DNA matches it firmly. A row's size may be missing; if present it is once, few, many or a size class.

NA TRBJ2-2 TRBV6-1 few TGTGCCAGCAGTGAGTACCCAGGGAGGTCGACCGGGGAGCTGTTTTTT CASSEYPGRSTGELFF
TRBD1 TRBJ2-3 TRBV29-1 many TGCAGCGCAAACCTAGACAGGGGGCTCACAGATACGCAGTATTTT CSANLDRGLTDTQYF
NA TRBJ2-6 TRBV5-1 few TGCGCCAGCAGCTTCAGCTCTGGGGCCAACGTCCTGACTTTC CASSFSSGANVLTF
NA TRBJ2-5 TRBV2 NA TGTGCCAGCACTGAAGGTCGGGGTCCCCAAGAGACCCAGTACTTC CASTEGRGPQETQYF
NA TRBJ2-1 TRBV11-2 many TGTGCCAGCAGCCGAGCGGGGACAAGACTCCTCAATGAGCAGTTCTTC CASSRAGTRLLNEQFF
NA TRBJ2-1 TRBV4-3 NA TGCGCCAGCAGCCAGGGGGCCAGCGGATCCTACAATGAGCAGTTCTTC CASSQGASGSYNEQFF
NA TRBJ2-4 TRBV28 few TGTGCCAGCAGTCCCCTTGGGGGGACGAACAAAAACATTCAGTACTTC CASSPLGGTNKNIQYF
NA TRBJ2-5 TRBV14 few TGTGCCAGCAGCGGGCCGGGTCGGGCGACCCAGTACTTC CASSGPGRATQYF
TRBD1 TRBJ2-7 TRBV5-1 many TGCGCCAGCAGCCACGGACAGGGCGAGCAGTACTTC CASSHGQGEQYF
TRBD1 TRBJ1-1 TRBV20-1 few TGCAGTGCCCGGCCCGACAGGGAAGATACTGAAGCTTTCTTT CSARPDREDTEAFF
NA TRBJ2-6 TRBV20-1 NA TGCAGTGCTTCTGTATCTGGGGCCAACGTCCTGACTTTC CSASVSGANVLTF
NA TRBJ2-7 TRBV30 few TGTGCCTGGAGTGTGGGGTCCGAGCAGTACTTC CAWSVGSEQYF
NA TRBJ2-5 TRBV20-1 NA TGCAGTGCTAGAGTTGAGGGTCCAGAGACCCAGTACTTC CSARVEGPETQYF
NA TRBJ2-3 TRBV14 many TGTGCCAGCAGCCAGATCGATTCAGGCACAGATACGCAGTATTTT CASSQIDSGTDTQYF
TRBD1 TRBJ2-7 TRBV2 NA TGTGCCAGCTACCGGGACAGGGGGTACGAGCAGTACTTC CASYRDRGYEQYF
NA TRBJ1-3 TRBV7-9 NA TGTGCCAGCAGCTTAATAGGGGCTTCTGGAAACACCATATATTTT CASSLIGASGNTIYF
NA TRBJ1-5 TRBV20-1 NA TGCAGTGCTATTTCAGGGGCTAGCAATCAGCCCCAGCATTTT CSAISGASNQPQHF
NA TRBJ2-7 TRBV28 many TGTGCCAGCAGATCGACCGGGGTTCGCTACGAGCAGTACTTC CASRSTGVRYEQYF
NA TRBJ2-1 TRBV4-3 few TGCGCCAGCAGCCAATACGGCCCAAAACAAACGGGCCACAATGAGCAGTTCTTC CASSQYGPKQTGHNEQFF
TRBD2 TRBJ2-3 TRBV5-1 NA TGCGCCAGCAGCTTTGAGTTAGCGGGGGGCACAGATACGCAGTATTTT CASSFELAGGTDTQYF
NA TRBJ1-1 TRBV10-3 many TGTGCCATCAGTATCTACGGCCTCATGAACACTGAAGCTTTCTTT CAISIYGLMNTEAFF
TRBD1 TRBJ2-3 TRBV6-5 NA TGTGCCAGCAGTTACACCAGACAGGGGTCCTCGACAGATACGCAGTATTTT CASSYTRQGSSTDTQYF
TRBD1 TRBJ1-5 TRBV20-1 NA TGCAGTGCCCCGGACAGGGGTATTTGGGGCAATCAGCCCCAGCATTTT CSAPDRGIWGNQPQHF
TRBD1 TRBJ1-2 TRBV12-3/TRBV12-4 few TGTGCCAGCAGCCCCGGGACAGTGGGCTACACCTTC CASSPGTVGYTF
NA TRBJ2-3 TRBV9 NA TGTGCCAGCAGCGTAGCGGGGGCCTCAGCAGATACGCAGTATTTT CASSVAGASADTQYF
NA TRBJ2-7 TRBV21-1 NA TGTGCCAGCAGCAACCGAGGCGGCTCCTACGAGCAGTACTTC CASSNRGGSYEQYF
NA TRBJ1-2 TRBV12-3/TRBV12-4 once TGTGCCAGCAGTTTCGGGGAGATCGATGGCTACACCTTC CASSFGEIDGYTF
NA TRBJ2-3 TRBV7-2 NA TGTGCCAGCAGCATCGCCCCGGGGGGCGGGACAGATACGCAGTATTTT CASSIAPGGGTDTQYF
TRBD1 TRBJ1-5 TRBV10-3 few TGTGCCATCAAGGGACAGGGGAATCAGCCCCAGCATTTT CAIKGQGNQPQHF
TRBD2 TRBJ2-1 TRBV12-3/TRBV12-4 few TGTGCCAGCGGACTAGCGGGGATCTTCAATGAGCAGTTCTTC CASGLAGIFNEQFF
NA TRBJ2-1 TRBV19 few TGTGCCAGTAGTATGGTAGAAAAGACGGGGGAGCAGTTCTTC CASSMVEKTGEQFF
NA TRBJ1-5 TRBV7-2 many TGTGCCAGCAGCGCACAGGGTTTGGGCAATCAGCCCCAGCATTTT CASSAQGLGNQPQHF
NA TRBJ2-7 TRBV28 NA TGTGCCAGCAGCCACGGGACAATCGCCTACGAGCAGTACTTC CASSHGTIAYEQYF
NA TRBJ2-2 TRBV7-3 NA TGTGCCAGCAGTCAATATGGGGCGAACACCGGGGAGCTGTTTTTT CASSQYGANTGELFF
TRBD1 TRBJ2-1 TRBV13 NA TGTGCCAGCAGCTTAGGCACGGGACAGCTTATAAATGAGCAGTTCTTC CASSLGTGQLINEQFF
NA TRBJ1-5 TRBV20-1 many TGCAGTGCTAGAGGGGTATTAGGGGATCAGCCCCAGCATTTT CSARGVLGDQPQHF
NA TRBJ2-1 TRBV5-1 NA TGCGCCAGCAGCTTGGTCAGGGTATCCTACAATGAGCAGTTCTTC CASSLVRVSYNEQFF
TRBD1 TRBJ2-3 TRBV19 few TGTGCCAGTAGTATTTCGCAGGGGGCTAACACAGATACGCAGTATTTT CASSISQGANTDTQYF
NA TRBJ2-2 TRBV7-8 NA TGTGCCAGCAGCGGAAGATACACCGGGGAGCTGTTTTTT CASSGRYTGELFF
NA TRBJ2-7 TRBV11-2 NA TGTGCCAGCAGCTTAGACTGGCAATCCTACGAGCAGTACTTC CASSLDWQSYEQYF
TRBD2 TRBJ2-3 TRBV20-1 few TGCAGTGCTAATAGACTAGCGGGGCCCACAGATACGCAGTATTTT CSANRLAGPTDTQYF
NA TRBJ1-5 TRBV4-2 NA TGTGCCAGCAGCCAAGGGGACGGACCTAATCAGCCCCAGCATTTT CASSQGDGPNQPQHF
TRBD1 TRBJ1-4 TRBV11-1 NA TGTGCCAGCAGCTTAACACTTGGGACAGCCGGGCTTCGGGAAAAACTGTTTTTT CASSLTLGTAGLREKLFF
NA TRBJ1-2 TRBV5-6 NA TGTGCCAGCAGCTTGGGACCAGAAATCTATGGCTACACCTTC CASSLGPEIYGYTF
NA TRBJ2-2 TRBV7-2 NA TGTGCCAGCAGCTTAGTGGGGGGGGCTAGGAACACCGGGGAGCTGTTTTTT CASSLVGGARNTGELFF
TRBD2 TRBJ2-3 TRBV4-2 NA TGTGCCAGCAGCCCGGGGACTAGCGGGGGGAGGGAGACAGATACGCAGTATTTT CASSPGTSGGRETDTQYF
TRBD1 TRBJ2-1 TRBV10-3 NA TGTGCCATCGGAGTGGAGGGGACAGGAGACAATGAGCAGTTCTTC CAIGVEGTGDNEQFF
NA TRBJ2-3 TRBV10-3 NA TGTGCCATCAGTGATCGGCGGGGTAGGTCAGATACGCAGTATTTT CAISDRRGRSDTQYF
NA TRBJ2-3 TRBV6-1 few TGTGCCAGCAGTGGACAGGACTTCACAGATACGCAGTATTTT CASSGQDFTDTQYF
TRBD1 TRBJ2-3 TRBV6-5 NA TGTGCCAGCAGTTCAGGGGGAAGAACAGATACGCAGTATTTT CASSSGGRTDTQYF
NA TRBJ2-7 TRBV27 NA TGTGCCAGCAGTTTATCGCTTAGCGGCACCTACGAGCAGTACTTC CASSLSLSGTYEQYF
NA TRBJ1-1 TRBV5-1 NA TGCGCCAGCAGCCCGTTAGGGGGAAATATGAACACTGAAGCTTTCTTT CASSPLGGNMNTEAFF
TRBD1 TRBJ2-7 TRBV2 NA TGTGCCAGCAGTGTATCAGGGGGCTACGAGCAGTACTTC CASSVSGGYEQYF
NA TRBJ1-2 TRBV12-3/TRBV12-4 many TGTGCCAGCAGTTACGAGGGGAACTATGGCTACACCTTC CASSYEGNYGYTF
NA TRBJ1-4 TRBV2 many TGTGCCAGCAGGGTACAGGTTACGAATGAAAAACTGTTTTTT CASRVQVTNEKLFF